Sequencing of this T cell receptor (beta chain) was carried out in a study of T cells expressing NK-cell markers. Findings and limits, study-wide: The CD3+CD56-NKG2C+ fraction of a handful of donors was also led by these clonotypes.

The CDR3 loop spans 16 amino acids. Germline-derived CDR1 and CDR2 are ENHRY and SYGVKD. TCRdb re-analyzed the 5' RACE reads; it lists each CDR3 protein once, without DNA. Listed are approximately 22,000 distinct CDR3 sequences; roughly 58% falls within the top ten. About this clonotype: Its antigen is still unknown.

The sequencing sample was made of blood T cells: a sorted CD56 or NKG2C T cell subset, CD4+ or CD8+ T cells, or bulk PBMC T cells (not recorded which). The clonotype originates from a man aged 18-70 years in good health. This rearrangement joins TRBV10-3 to TRBJ2-1; checking the TCRdb D call of TRBD2 is not possible without DNA. CDR3 residues: CAISKTSSRSYNEQFF.